The 8 T cell receptor beta chains presented below share a single source sample, sequenced in a study of regulatory T cells in long-lasting Graves disease. To make TCR beta libraries, researchers used iRepertoire HTBI primers and Arm-PCR of CDR3 regions. Each CDR3 protein gets one entry after TCRdb re-called the multiplex PCR reads with MiXCR. The table lists about 620,000 distinct CDR3 sequences, about 15% of them singletons. The time point is: newly diagnosed GD, antithyroid drugs for less than 3 months. There was RNA extracted from PBMCs, and the TCR library was made from it. The same data also contributed to another study, on T cells in Graves' hyperthyroidism and ophthalmopathy.

The sample consisted of peripheral blood mononuclear cells (PBMCs), taken at new diagnosis, from a patient treated with antithyroid drugs. Source of these receptors: a woman in her 30s with Graves disease.

This clonotype was counted many times. The chain couples TRBV6-1 to TRBJ1-1; 7 bases match TRBD1. CDR1 and CDR2 from the germline V gene are MNHNS and SASEGT. Losses at the gene ends were 7 bases for V and 0 bases for J; bases not matched to a gene: 5. The CDR3 loop spans 14 amino acids. The CDR3 spells CASTETGMNTEAFF. The CDR3 DNA is TGTGCCAGCACTGAGACAGGGATGAACACTGAAGCTTTCTTT.

In its sample, this clonotype was seen many times. The chain combines TRBV6-1 with TRBJ2-7; D is possibly TRBD2 (5 bases). Germline V gene data show CDR1 as MNHNS and CDR2 as SASEGT. This CDR3 has 15 amino acids. Trimming shortened V by 6 bases and J by 0 bases, and 15 bases separated the two germline ends. The CDR3 nucleotides are TGTGCCAGCAGGGAACGGACTGTTCTCTCCTACGAGCAGTACTTC. Residues: CASRERTVLSYEQYF.

This clonotype has at least ten counts. Its ends do not fully match the called genes, so a read error is possible. The J gene is TRBJ2-7, the V gene TRBV7-7; 7 bases align to TRBD2. The length of the CDR3 is 14 residues. Germline V gene sequence: CDR1 SSHAT, CDR2 FNYEAQ (reference sequence). The CDR3 here is CASSFKAGPYEQYF. The CDR3 nucleotides read TGTGCTAGCAGCTTTAAAGCGGGACCCTACGAGCAGTACTTC.

This clonotype was counted a few times. V is TRBV28 and J is TRBJ1-3; D possibly corresponds to TRBD1 (6 bases). CDR3 length: 13 amino acids. The V and J ends lost 2 bases and 7 bases respectively, with 9 bases between them. CDR1 is MDHEN, CDR2 SYDVKM, per germline. CDR3: CASSLQGWNTIYF. The CDR3 region has the DNA TGTGCCAGCAGTTTACAGGGGTGGAACACCATATATTTT.

The J gene is TRBJ2-5, the V gene TRBV28, with 8 bases identical to TRBD1. V was clipped by 6 bases and J by 4 bases; unmatched bases: 13. This CDR3 is built from 16 residues. Per the germline V gene, CDR1 is MDHEN and CDR2 is SYDVKM. The DNA for the CDR3 is TGTGCCAGCAGCACTTTCCGGGACAGGATTGTAGAGACCCAGTACTTC. Amino acid sequence: CASSTFRDRIVETQYF.

This clonotype has just a few counts. The V call is TRBV6-5, the J call TRBJ1-1; 7 bases agree with TRBD1. Looked up from germline, CDR1 is MNHEY and CDR2 is SVGAGI. The CDR3 has 16 amino acids. V lost 0 bases and J lost 1; bases outside the gene matches: 5. DNA for the CDR3: TGTGCCAGCAGTTACTCTCAGACAGGGAGGAACACTGAAGCTTTCTTT. This gives the protein CASSYSQTGRNTEAFF.

This clonotype was recorded many times. The rearrangement links TRBV28 to TRBJ2-1, with TRBD2 matching 11 bases. V was pared by 7 bases and J by 9 bases, with 11 bases of the junction left unmatched. Germline CDR1 and CDR2: MDHEN and SYDVKM. The CDR3 is 15 residues long. The CDR3 nucleotides are TGTGCCAGCAACGAACTAGCGGGAGCCTCAAGTGAGCAGTTCTTC. It specifies CASNELAGASSEQFF.

V usage is TRBV20-1 and J usage is TRBJ2-1; D gene uncertain. The last part of the DNA fits TRBJ2-4 better; the J call may be wrong. Germline CDR1 reads DFQATT; CDR2 reads SNEGSKA (reference sequence). The CDR3 length is 13 residues. The CDR3 DNA reads TGCAGTCCGACTGGAGACACCAAAAACATTCAGTACTTC. This codes for CSPTGDTKNIQYF.